These T cell receptor beta chains were read from a single sample in a study of blood T cell repertoires in COVID-19. TCRdb's copy holds only in-frame clones and misses some; the assay was immunoSEQ multiplex PCR. This sample has under 200,000 clones, with roughly 80% found just once. Sequenced material: PBMCs or T cells enriched from blood (not recorded which). The receptors were gathered from a woman in her thirties or forties with acute COVID-19. The CDR3 runs from the conserved cysteine through the conserved F or W. Each record gives: CDR3 length, V gene, D gene, clone size, J gene, CDR3 DNA, CDR3 protein. The D gene is left open where the match is weak. Clone size is given for some rows only: seen once, a few or many times, or a class if the clone is expanded.

>16|TRBV5-8|TRBD2|-|TRBJ2-7
TGTGCCAGCAGCTTGGTCCGGACTAGCGGTACCTACGAGCAGTACTTC
CASSLVRTSGTYEQYF
>17|TRBV29-1|TRBD2|-|TRBJ2-2
TGCAGCGTTGCGGGACTAGCGGGAGGATTTGTCACCGGGGAGCTGTTTTTT
CSVAGLAGGFVTGELFF
>13|TRBV9|-|-|TRBJ1-2
TGTGCCAGCAGCAGTTGGGAGGACTATGGCTACACCTTC
CASSSWEDYGYTF
>13|TRBV10-3|-|-|TRBJ1-4
TGTGCCACTCAGGGAGGGTACAGTGAAAAACTGTTTTTT
CATQGGYSEKLFF
>14|TRBV4-1|-|-|TRBJ2-1
TGCGCCAGCAGCCGGGGGGACCCACCTAATGAGCAGTTCTTC
CASSRGDPPNEQFF
>18|TRBV4-1|TRBD2|few|TRBJ2-1
TGCGCCAGCAGCCAAGCCTATCGTACTAGCGGGTCATACAATGAGCAGTTCTTC
CASSQAYRTSGSYNEQFF
>13|TRBV7-8|-|-|TRBJ1-1
TGTGCCAGCAGCTTTTCTGGCAACACTGAAGCTTTCTTT
CASSFSGNTEAFF
>14|TRBV3-1/TRBV3-2|-|-|TRBJ2-7
TGTGCCAGCAGCCCAGGGGGAGCGGGCTACGAGCAGTACTTC
CASSPGGAGYEQYF
>17|TRBV18|TRBD1|few|TRBJ1-2
TGTGCCAGCTCTTCTACCGGGACAGGGGGTGCTTTCTATGGCTACACCTTC
CASSSTGTGGAFYGYTF
>12|TRBV11-1|TRBD1|-|TRBJ1-2
TGTGCCAGCAGCCTCCAGGGGGATGGCTACACCTTC
CASSLQGDGYTF
>14|TRBV6-5|TRBD1|-|TRBJ1-3
TGTGCCAGCAGTACAGGGGCCACAGGAAACACCATATATTTT
CASSTGATGNTIYF
>14|TRBV27|TRBD2|-|TRBJ2-2
TGTGCCAGCAGTTTATCAGCGGGGGCCGGGGAGCTGTTTTTT
CASSLSAGAGELFF
>13|TRBV5-4|-|-|TRBJ1-1
TGTGCCAGCAGCTTGGGGCAGGGTTATGAAGCTTTCTTT
CASSLGQGYEAFF
>13|TRBV11-2|-|-|TRBJ2-5
TGTGCCAGCAGCGCGGACAGACAAGAGACCCAGTACTTC
CASSADRQETQYF